This entry lists 23 T cell receptor beta chains sequenced from one sample in a study of T cells expressing NK-cell markers. Each CDR3 protein gets one entry in TCRdb, which reprocessed the 5' RACE reads and gives no DNA. Here the sample table reports 250,000 or so distinct CDR3 sequences. The specimen was blood T cells: a sorted CD56 or NKG2C T cell subset, CD4+ or CD8+ T cells, or bulk PBMC T cells (not recorded which). These receptors all come from a woman aged 18 to 69 in good health.

This chain links TRBV5-1 with TRBJ2-5; without DNA, the TCRdb call of TRBD2 cannot be checked. CDR1 SGHRS and CDR2 YFSETQ come from the germline V gene. The CDR3 extends over 14 amino acids. CDR3 sequence: CASSLGGFGETQYF.

The rearrangement joins TRBV23-1 to TRBJ2-1. TRBV23-1 is an open reading frame, and its role is uncertain. This CDR3 has 11 residues. The chain's CDR3 is CASSQRYEQFF.

This chain joins TRBV28 and TRBJ1-4; TCRdb's D call, TRBD1, is unchecked because there is no DNA. Germline values: CDR1 MDHEN, CDR2 SYDVKM. The CDR3 is made up of 12 amino acids. The CDR3 loop is CASSLQGSGVFF.

The V gene is TRBV5-1, the J gene TRBJ2-7; TCRdb's D call, TRBD1, is unchecked because there is no DNA. From germline, CDR1 is SGHRS and CDR2 YFSETQ. This CDR3 spans 16 amino acids. The CDR3 here is CASSPGQGAIGYEQYF.

V gene TRBV20-1 combines with J gene TRBJ2-1; TCRdb's D gene call, TRBD2, goes unchecked for lack of DNA. This CDR3 region has 13 residues. Germline CDR1 reads DFQATT; CDR2 reads SNEGSKA (reference sequence). CDR3 loop: CSASGPSYNEQFF.

This chain connects TRBV2 to TRBJ1-1; TCRdb proposes TRBD1, but this gene call is untestable without DNA. Per germline, CDR1 SNHLY and CDR2 FYNNEI. The CDR3 contains 15 residues. The CDR3 loop is CASMGRTGDGTEAFF. The variable domain in full, completed from reference TRBV2 and TRBJ1-1, reads EPEVTQTPSHQVTQMGQEVILRCVPISNHLYFYWYRQILGQKVEFLVSFYNNEISEKSEIFDDQFSVERPDGSNFTLKIRSTKLEDSAMYFCASMGRTGDGTEAFFGQGTRLTVV.

V gene TRBV12-3 or TRBV12-4 combines with J gene TRBJ1-2. This CDR3 contains 14 residues. CDR3 region: CASSLSGGPLGYTF.

The gene calls are TRBV9 and TRBJ2-7; TCRdb's D gene call, TRBD2, goes unchecked for lack of DNA. The CDR3 consists of 15 residues. In germline, CDR1 is SGDLS, CDR2 YYNGEE. CDR3: CASSADRSGSIRQYF.

The rearrangement uses TRBV18 and TRBJ1-5. Germline CDR1 and CDR2: KGHSH and LQKENI. The CDR3 runs to 13 residues. The chain's CDR3 is CASSPDSGQPQHF.

J is TRBJ2-7 and V is TRBV6-5; the D gene TCRdb calls, TRBD1, cannot be checked with no DNA. The CDR3 loop spans 13 amino acids. The germline V gene encodes CDR1 MNHEY and CDR2 SVGAGI. The CDR3 reads CASSYGGVYEQYF.

V gene TRBV5-1 combines with J gene TRBJ2-2; the TRBD2 assignment by TCRdb is unverifiable without DNA. The CDR3 sequence is 12 residues long. Germline CDR1 and CDR2: SGHRS and YFSETQ. CDR3 loop: CASGTPGYHTLF.

The chain employs TRBV12-3 or TRBV12-4 and TRBJ1-2; the TCRdb call, TRBD1, lacks DNA for checking. The CDR3 runs 16 residues. The CDR3 reads CASSPRGVWGNYGYTF.

The genes are TRBV29-1 and TRBJ2-7; TCRdb picks TRBD1, but there is no DNA to check that call. The CDR3 loop spans 12 amino acids. The germline gives CDR1 SQVTM, CDR2 ANQGSEA. This CDR3 is CSVAGDLREQYF.

The CDR3 here is CSAHRQAEGEQFF. The J gene is TRBJ2-1, the V gene TRBV29-1; the TRBD2 assignment by TCRdb is unverifiable without DNA. Germline values: CDR1 SQVTM, CDR2 ANQGSEA. CDR3 size: 13 residues.

This rearrangement joins TRBV19 to TRBJ1-1; lacking DNA, the TRBD1 call made by TCRdb goes unchecked. This CDR3 region has 15 residues. In germline, CDR1 is LNHDA, CDR2 SQIVND (reference sequence). CDR3: CASSIDPGTGTEAFF.

The V call is TRBV5-6, the J call TRBJ2-2; TCRdb lists TRBD2, though no DNA is available to test this call. Germline CDR1 is SGHDT and CDR2 is YYEEEE. This CDR3 contains 13 residues. CDR3: CASSPGPPRELFF.

The chain joins TRBV7-2 to TRBJ2-6; TCRdb's D call, TRBD1, is unchecked because there is no DNA. The CDR3 has 15 residues. CDR1 is SGHTA, CDR2 FQGNSA, per germline. The CDR3 sequence: CASSFEQGRANVLTF.

This chain links TRBV20-1 with TRBJ1-6; TCRdb reports TRBD1, a call that lacks DNA to check it against. The CDR3 is 14 amino acids. Germline values: CDR1 DFQATT, CDR2 SNEGSKA (reference sequence). The chain's CDR3 is CSASSQGNNSPLHF.

The J gene is TRBJ1-1, the V gene TRBV7-9; TCRdb picks TRBD1, but there is no DNA to check that call. This CDR3 has 13 amino acids. Germline CDR1 and CDR2: SEHNR and FQNEAQ (reference sequence). The CDR3 protein is CASTPRGGTEAFF.

J is TRBJ1-5 and V is TRBV20-1; TCRdb gives TRBD1 as the D gene, but with no DNA this cannot be confirmed. The CDR3 runs 14 residues. The germline V gene has CDR1 DFQATT and CDR2 SNEGSKA (reference sequence). The CDR3 reads CSARRTGGNQPQHF.

This chain uses TRBV3-1 with TRBJ2-1. Germline CDR1 and CDR2: LGHDT and YNNKEL (reference sequence). The CDR3 has 13 residues. CDR3 in amino acids: CASSQDLNNEQFF.

CDR3 region: CASNRGTGATGELFF. V gene TRBV5-1 combines with J gene TRBJ2-2; there is no DNA to check the TCRdb D call of TRBD1. The germline gives CDR1 SGHRS, CDR2 YFSETQ. The CDR3 sequence is 15 residues long.

The V and J genes are TRBV29-1 and TRBJ2-5; TCRdb designates TRBD1, a call that cannot be tested without DNA. The CDR3 is 13 residues long. CDR1 SQVTM and CDR2 ANQGSEA come from the germline V gene. The CDR3 here is CSVDKAPQETQYF.